Given below is one T cell receptor (beta chain) in context. This clonotype was detected ten times or more. What this receptor recognizes is not known. No per-base quality is available; no much larger clone lies one base away. The TCR beta CDR3 regions were amplified from the RNA transcripts. The TCR CDR3 was subjected to a first round of RT-PCR using the HTBI primer set and the Qiagen OneStep RT-PCR kit. The libraries were constructed in a second round of multiplex PCR and then size-selected and purified. Libraries were sequenced paired-end with 100 bp reads on an Illumina HiSeq2000. Per the authors' processing: SOAPnuke was used to process the raw data, removing reads that contained adapters or uncalled bases, had a mean Phred below 15, or lacked an exact match to the constant primer or identifier. COPE v1.2.5 was used to merge the high-quality paired reads, and each unique nucleotide sequence was defined as a clonotype. MiTCR v1.1 was used to align clonotypes to the IMGT TRBV, TRBD and TRBJ reference segments. The analysis was restricted to V-J combinations with a frequency above 0.0001, which together covered 98% to 99.2% of the repertoires. The TCS score was defined as F50 (clonal expansion) divided by E x V (chaos), with BLOSUM62-based TCRdist calculated between CDR3 peptides within each V-J. Welch's t-statistics and random forest reduced some 510 V-J features to 13, which were used in a naive Bayes classifier (R e1071). The public sequencing data were trimmed at Q25 with fastp and processed into clonotypes with MiXCR by TCRdb, which kept only in-frame beta chains. Each CDR3 protein gets just one entry, which takes the most common genes and DNA from the rows behind it. It is TCRdb's table, rather than the study itself, that gives the V and J calls and clone size. This sample holds approximately 520,000 distinct CDR3 sequences; around 21% were observed only once. The ten largest clones capture around a quarter of the sample.

The sample is drawn from a study of T cells in Graves' hyperthyroidism and ophthalmopathy (dated by TCRdb to about 2019). In the study overall: Peripheral blood samples were taken at the time of initial diagnosis, prior to any treatment. For training and testing, the 80 to 100 patients in the discovery cohort were randomly divided in a 7:3 ratio. Thyroid tissue and blood T-cell repertoires from several Graves' hyperthyroidism patients were also compared in the study. Following sampling, methimazole starting at 30 mg daily was given to hyperthyroidism patients, and high-dose intravenous methylprednisolone was given to ophthalmopathy patients. An independent validation cohort of around 19 hyperthyroidism patients and about 16 patients who later progressed to ophthalmopathy tested prospective prediction of ophthalmopathy. According to the paper, TCR Vbeta CDR3 sequencing was carried out on over 130 peripheral blood samples, which came from fewer than 50 ophthalmopathy, 70 to 80 hyperthyroidism and about 17 progressor patients. TCR V-J signatures able to tell the groups apart were searched for in a discovery cohort of 90 to 100 patients, of whom under 45 had Graves' ophthalmopathy and around 57 had stable Graves' hyperthyroidism. Overall study outcomes, separate from this receptor: In validation, progression to ophthalmopathy was predicted by the model with 65% to 71% sensitivity and roughly 76% specificity, a median of about 6.4 months before onset. Sample size was not statistically predetermined, and investigators were not blinded to group allocation. A 13 V-J signature model separated ophthalmopathy from stable hyperthyroidism, with about 88% sensitivity and roughly 81% specificity in cross-validation and 80%/75% in testing. Most expanded thyroid clonotypes (frequency above 0.001) were also detected in blood, a finding suggesting that blood repertoires may reflect thyroid immune responses.

The CDR3 holds 14 amino acids from the cysteine to the phenylalanine. The DNA shown is the 42-base CDR3, in frame from base 1. V ends up 7 bases short and J 7 bases short, with an unmatched junction base count of 10. CDR1 and CDR2 were assigned from the germline V gene (reference sequence) as LNHDA and SQIVND. Stable Graves' hyperthyroidism was defined as no progression to ophthalmopathy during 18 months of follow-up. Hyperthyroidism patients were newly diagnosed, had a disease duration of under 2 months, and were aged 18 to 65 years. The study excluded patients with uncontrolled infections, other autoimmune diseases, pregnancy or lactation. Diagnoses relied on clinical symptoms, serum thyroxine and TRAb, thyroid ultrasound and orbital computed tomography. Ficoll-Paque density gradient centrifugation was used to isolate PBMCs from approximately 11 ml of fresh peripheral blood. Total RNA was extracted with Trizol reagent, and quality was checked on an Agilent 2100 Bioanalyzer.

The source is a man younger than 35 with Graves' hyperthyroidism. The V and J genes are TRBV19 and TRBJ1-2, with 9 bases aligning to TRBD1. The sample comprised blood. The DNA is as follows: TGTGCCAGTAACCTACAGGGGGCGAGTGCTGGCTACACCTTC. It specifies CASNLQGASAGYTF.